The subject of this entry is one TCR beta chain. Its antigen is not known. Trimming stripped 3 bases from V and 7 bases from J, with 18 bases between. The germline V gene encodes CDR1 LNHDA and CDR2 SQIVND (reference sequence). This CDR3 contains 15 residues. This sample was taken from a study of somatic mutations in cytotoxic T cells in rheumatoid arthritis. Generated by immunoSEQ multiplex PCR, the TCRdb table keeps only in-frame clones and is missing some. The sample includes about 20,000 clones, roughly nine tenths seen only once; the top ten take roughly 14%. Points from the study as a whole: Among around 71 patients, about eight showed a largest CD8+ clone that surpassed 20% of CD8+ cells. An age-related increase in CD8+ clonality was seen in rheumatoid arthritis patients but not in healthy controls.

This clonotype originated in a man in his forties in good health. V and J are TRBV19 and TRBJ1-1, with a weak D call TRBD1 (5 bases). The sequenced sample consisted of CD8+ T cells sorted from blood. The CDR3, as DNA: TGTGCCAGTAGTATGGGTGGGGGAGTAGGACGTGAAGCTTTCTTT. This encodes CASSMGGGVGREAFF.